This T cell receptor beta chain was found in a study of blood T cell repertoires in COVID-19. About the study: T cells, B-cell-depleted T cells, or PBMCs supplied cDNA or gDNA.

Assay used: immunoSEQ multiplex PCR; TCRdb lists only in-frame clones, some missing. The sample carries about 280,000 clones, around 89% recorded once. The V gene's germline CDR1 is SGHRS and CDR2 YFSETQ. This CDR3 has 15 amino acids. V shed 4 bases and J 3 bases; nucleotides not matched to a gene: 6. This TCR came from a middle-aged man with acute or convalescent COVID-19. The sequencing sample was made of peripheral blood. V gene TRBV5-1 combines with J gene TRBJ1-1; TRBD1 agrees at 10 bases. In DNA, the CDR3 is TGCGCCAGCAGCGAACCCGGGACAGGGGACACTGAAGCTTTCTTT. It yields the protein CASSEPGTGDTEAFF.